This T cell receptor (beta chain) was observed in a study of PD-1 blockade in classical Hodgkin lymphoma. Using immunoSEQ multiplex PCR, the repertoire was profiled, and TCRdb retains in-frame clones only, with some absent. This table has about 16,000 clones, about 93% appearing once. V trimming: 3 bases; J trimming: 6 bases; junction bases outside the gene matches: 5. CDR3 size: 15 residues. The V gene's germline CDR1 is MRHNA and CDR2 SNTAGT. Regarding this clone: Its matching antigen is unknown.

Time point specified: newly diagnosed, previously untreated cHL patient sample. Newly diagnosed, untreated classical Hodgkin lymphoma PBMCs served as comparison. Findings and limits, study-wide: The authors have not defined what causes the repertoire differences, possibly disease activity or prior therapy. Lower baseline TCR diversity was reported for newly diagnosed patients than for healthy donors.

The rearrangement uses TRBV6-4 and TRBJ2-1; TRBD2 matches at 10 bases. The sequenced material came from peripheral blood mononuclear cells (PBMCs). This receptor was identified in a human donor with classical Hodgkin lymphoma. The chain's CDR3 is CASSEQGLAFNEQFF. The CDR3 DNA reads as TGTGCCAGCAGTGAACAGGGACTAGCGTTCAATGAGCAGTTCTTC.